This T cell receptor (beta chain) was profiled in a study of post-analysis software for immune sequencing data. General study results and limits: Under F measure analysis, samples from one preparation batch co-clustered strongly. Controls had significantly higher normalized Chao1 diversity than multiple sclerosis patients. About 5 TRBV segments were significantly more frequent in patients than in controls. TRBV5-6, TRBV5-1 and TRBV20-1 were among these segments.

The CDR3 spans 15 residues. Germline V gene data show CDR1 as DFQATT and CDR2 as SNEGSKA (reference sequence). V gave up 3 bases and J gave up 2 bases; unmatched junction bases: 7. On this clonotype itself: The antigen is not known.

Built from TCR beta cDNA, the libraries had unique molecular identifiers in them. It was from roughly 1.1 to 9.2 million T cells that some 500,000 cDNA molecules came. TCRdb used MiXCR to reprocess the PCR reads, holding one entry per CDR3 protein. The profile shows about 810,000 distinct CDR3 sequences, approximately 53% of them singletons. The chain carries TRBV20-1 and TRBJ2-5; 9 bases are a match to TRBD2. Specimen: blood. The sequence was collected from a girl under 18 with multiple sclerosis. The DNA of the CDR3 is TGCAGTGCTAGGTCGGTAGCGGGAGCGCAAGAGACCCAGTACTTC. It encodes CSARSVAGAQETQYF.